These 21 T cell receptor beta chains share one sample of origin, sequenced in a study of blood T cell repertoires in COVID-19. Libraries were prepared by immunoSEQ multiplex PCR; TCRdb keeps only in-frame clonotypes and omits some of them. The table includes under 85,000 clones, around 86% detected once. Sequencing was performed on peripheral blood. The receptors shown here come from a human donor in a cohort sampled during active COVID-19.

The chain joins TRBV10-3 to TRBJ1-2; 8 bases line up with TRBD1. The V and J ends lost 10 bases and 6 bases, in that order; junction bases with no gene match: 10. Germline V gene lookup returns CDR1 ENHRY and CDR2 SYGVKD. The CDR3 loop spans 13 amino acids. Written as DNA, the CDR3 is TGTGCCACCACAGCCGGGACAGGAGATGGCTACACCTTC. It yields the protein CATTAGTGDGYTF.

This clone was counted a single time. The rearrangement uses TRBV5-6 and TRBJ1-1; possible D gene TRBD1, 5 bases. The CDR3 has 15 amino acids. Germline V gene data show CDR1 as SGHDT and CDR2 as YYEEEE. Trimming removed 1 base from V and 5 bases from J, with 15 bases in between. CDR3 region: CASSLKGRVRTEAFF. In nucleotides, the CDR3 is TGTGCCAGCAGCTTGAAAGGCAGGGTTAGGACTGAAGCTTTCTTT.

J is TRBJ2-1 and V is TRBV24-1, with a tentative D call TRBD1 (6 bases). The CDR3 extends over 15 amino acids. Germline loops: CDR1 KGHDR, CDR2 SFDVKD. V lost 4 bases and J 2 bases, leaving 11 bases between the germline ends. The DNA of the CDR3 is TGTGCCACCAGTGAGGGAAGGGGGACCTACAATGAGCAGTTCTTC. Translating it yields CATSEGRGTYNEQFF.

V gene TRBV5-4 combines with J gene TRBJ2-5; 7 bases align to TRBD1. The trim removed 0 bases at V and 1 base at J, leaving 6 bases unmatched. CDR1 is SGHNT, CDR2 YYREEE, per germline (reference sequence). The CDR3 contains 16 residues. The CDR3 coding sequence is TGTGCCAGCAGCTTGGCACAGGGGAAAGCCCAAGAGACCCAGTACTTC. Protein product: CASSLAQGKAQETQYF.

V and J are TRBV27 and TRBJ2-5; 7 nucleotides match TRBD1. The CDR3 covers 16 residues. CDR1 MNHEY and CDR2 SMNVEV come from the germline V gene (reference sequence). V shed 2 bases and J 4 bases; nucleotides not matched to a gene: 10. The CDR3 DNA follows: TGTGCCAGCAGTTTAGGCAGGGGGTCGTTGGGAGAGACCCAGTACTTC. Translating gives CASSLGRGSLGETQYF.

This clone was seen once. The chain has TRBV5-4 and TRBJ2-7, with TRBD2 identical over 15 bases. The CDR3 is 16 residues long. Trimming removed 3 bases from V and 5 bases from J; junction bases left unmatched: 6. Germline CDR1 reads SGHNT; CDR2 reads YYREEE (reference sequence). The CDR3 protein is CASSWTSGGAQDEQYF. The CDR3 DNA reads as TGTGCCAGCAGCTGGACTAGCGGGGGGGCTCAAGACGAGCAGTACTTC.

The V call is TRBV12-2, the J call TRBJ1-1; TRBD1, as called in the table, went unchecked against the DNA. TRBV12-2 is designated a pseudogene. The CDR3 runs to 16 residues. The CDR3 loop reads CASRPHPSTVTTEAFF. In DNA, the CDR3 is TGTGCAAGTCGCCCCCACCCATCGACAGTAACGACTGAAGCTTTCTTT.

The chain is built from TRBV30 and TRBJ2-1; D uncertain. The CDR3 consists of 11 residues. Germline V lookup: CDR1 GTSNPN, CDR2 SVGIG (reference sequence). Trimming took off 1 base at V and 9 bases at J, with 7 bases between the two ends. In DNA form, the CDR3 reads TGTGCCTGGAGTGGACTGAGTGAGCAGTTCTTC. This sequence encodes CAWSGLSEQFF.

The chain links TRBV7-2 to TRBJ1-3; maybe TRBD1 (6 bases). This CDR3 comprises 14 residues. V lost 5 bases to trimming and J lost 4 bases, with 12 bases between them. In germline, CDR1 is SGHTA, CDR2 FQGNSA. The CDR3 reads CASSLDSKGNTIYF. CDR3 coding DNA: TGTGCCAGCAGCCTGGACAGTAAGGGAAACACCATATATTTT.

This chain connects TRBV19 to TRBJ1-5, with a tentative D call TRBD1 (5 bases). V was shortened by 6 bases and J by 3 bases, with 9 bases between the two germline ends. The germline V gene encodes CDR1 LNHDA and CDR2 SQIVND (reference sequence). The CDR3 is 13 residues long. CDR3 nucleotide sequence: TGTGCCAGTAGCGAACAGGACAATCAGCCCCAGCATTTT. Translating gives CASSEQDNQPQHF. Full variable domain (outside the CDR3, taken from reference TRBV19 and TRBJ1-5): DGGITQSPKYLFRKEGQNVTLSCEQNLNHDAMYWYRQDPGQGLRLIYYSQIVNDFQKGDIAEGYSVSREKKESFPLTVTSAQKNPTAFYLCASSEQDNQPQHFGDGTRLSIL.

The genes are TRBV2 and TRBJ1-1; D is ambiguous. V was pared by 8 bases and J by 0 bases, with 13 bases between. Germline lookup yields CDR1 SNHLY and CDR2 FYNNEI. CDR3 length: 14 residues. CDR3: CASCEGSVNTEAFF. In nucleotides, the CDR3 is TGTGCCAGCTGCGAGGGATCCGTGAACACTGAAGCTTTCTTT.

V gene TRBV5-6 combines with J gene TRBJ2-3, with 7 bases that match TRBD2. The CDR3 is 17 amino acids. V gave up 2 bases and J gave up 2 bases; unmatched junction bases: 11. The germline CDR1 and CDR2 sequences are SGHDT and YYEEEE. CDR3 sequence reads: CASSFGLRGEFTDTQYF. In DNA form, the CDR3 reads TGTGCCAGCAGCTTTGGTCTTCGGGGGGAATTCACAGATACGCAGTATTTT.

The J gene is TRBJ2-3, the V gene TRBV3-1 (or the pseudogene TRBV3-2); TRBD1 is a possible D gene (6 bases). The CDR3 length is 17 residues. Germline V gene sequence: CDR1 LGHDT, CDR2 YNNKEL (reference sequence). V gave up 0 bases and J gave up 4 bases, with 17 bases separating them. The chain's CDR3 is CASSQDIGAGAADTQYF. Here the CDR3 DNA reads TGTGCCAGCAGCCAAGATATCGGGGCAGGGGCTGCAGATACGCAGTATTTT.

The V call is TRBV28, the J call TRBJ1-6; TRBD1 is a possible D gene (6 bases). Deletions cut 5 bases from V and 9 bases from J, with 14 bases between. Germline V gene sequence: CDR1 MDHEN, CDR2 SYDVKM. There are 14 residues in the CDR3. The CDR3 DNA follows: TGTGCCAGCAGTCAACAGGGTCGAAGTTCACCCCTCCACTTT. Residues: CASSQQGRSSPLHF. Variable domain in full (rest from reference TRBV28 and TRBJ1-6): DVKVTQSSRYLVKRTGEKVFLECVQDMDHENMFWYRQDPGLGLRLIYFSYDVKMKEKGDIPEGYSVSREKKERFSLILESASTNQTSMYLCASSQQGRSSPLHFGNGTRLTVT.

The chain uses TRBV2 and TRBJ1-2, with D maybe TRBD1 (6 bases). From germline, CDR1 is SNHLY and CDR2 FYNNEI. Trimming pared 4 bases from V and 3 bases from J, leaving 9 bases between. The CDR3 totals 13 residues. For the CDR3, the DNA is TGTGCCAGCAGTGTCCAGGGGTACTATGGCTACACCTTC. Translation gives CASSVQGYYGYTF.

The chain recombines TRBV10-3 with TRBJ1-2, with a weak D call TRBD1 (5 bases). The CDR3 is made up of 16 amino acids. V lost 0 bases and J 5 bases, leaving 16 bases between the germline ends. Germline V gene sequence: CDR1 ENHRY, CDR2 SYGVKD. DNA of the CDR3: TGTGCCATCAGTGAGTCGTCGGGGGTTCCTAGTTATGGCTACACCTTC. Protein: CAISESSGVPSYGYTF.

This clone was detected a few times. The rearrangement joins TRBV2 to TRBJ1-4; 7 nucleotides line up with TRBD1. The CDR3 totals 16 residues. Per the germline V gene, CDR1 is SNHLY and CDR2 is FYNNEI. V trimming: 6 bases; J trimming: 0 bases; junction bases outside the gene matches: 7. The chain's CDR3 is CASRKGTAPTNEKLFF. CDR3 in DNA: TGTGCCAGCAGGAAAGGGACAGCCCCAACTAATGAAAAACTGTTTTTT.

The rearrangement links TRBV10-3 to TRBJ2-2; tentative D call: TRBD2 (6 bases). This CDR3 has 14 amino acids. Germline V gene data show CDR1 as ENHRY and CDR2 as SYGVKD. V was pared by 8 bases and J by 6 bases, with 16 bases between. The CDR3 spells CAISGTGEAGELFF. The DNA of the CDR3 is TGTGCCATCTCAGGCACCGGGGAGGCCGGGGAGCTGTTTTTT.

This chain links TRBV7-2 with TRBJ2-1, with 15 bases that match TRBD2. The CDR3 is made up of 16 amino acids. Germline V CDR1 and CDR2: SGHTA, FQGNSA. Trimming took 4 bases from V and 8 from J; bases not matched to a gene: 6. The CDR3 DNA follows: TGTGCCAGCAGCTCAGGACTAGCGGGGGGGTTGGATGAGCAGTTCTTC. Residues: CASSSGLAGGLDEQFF.

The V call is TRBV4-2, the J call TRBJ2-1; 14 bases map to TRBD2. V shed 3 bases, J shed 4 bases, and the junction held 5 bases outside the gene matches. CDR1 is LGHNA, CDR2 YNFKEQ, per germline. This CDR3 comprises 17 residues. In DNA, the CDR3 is TGTGCCAGCAGCCAGGGGTGGACTAGCGGGGGGTACAATGAGCAGTTCTTC. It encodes CASSQGWTSGGYNEQFF.

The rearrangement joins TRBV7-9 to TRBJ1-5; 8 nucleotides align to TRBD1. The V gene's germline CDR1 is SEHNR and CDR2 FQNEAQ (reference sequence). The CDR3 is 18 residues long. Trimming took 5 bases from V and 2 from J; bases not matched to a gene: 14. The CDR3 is CASSLGQGFDSGNQPQHF. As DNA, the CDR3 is TGTGCCAGCAGCCTTGGACAGGGTTTTGATTCCGGCAATCAGCCCCAGCATTTT. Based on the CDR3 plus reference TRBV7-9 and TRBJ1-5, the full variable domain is DTGVSQNPRHKITKRGQNVTFRCDPISEHNRLYWYRQTLGQGPEFLTYFQNEAQLEKSRLLSDRFSAERPKGSFSTLEIQRTEQGDSAMYLCASSLGQGFDSGNQPQHFGDGTRLSIL.